This is a list of T cell receptor beta chains from one sample in a study of control samples from healthy donors and cancer patients. Using immunoSEQ multiplex PCR, the repertoire was profiled, and TCRdb retains in-frame clones only, with some absent. The table records tens of thousands of clones, nearly 90% of them present only once. Sample: PBMCs. These TCRs come from a man between 60 and 75 years old with colorectal cancer. Both conserved end residues are part of each CDR3. Each record gives: D gene, clone size, V gene, J gene, CDR3 protein, CDR3 DNA. D genes are given only for firm matches. The listing skips clone size in some rows; elsewhere it reads once, few, many or a size class.

D gene: NA
clone size: NA
V gene: TRBV29-1
J gene: TRBJ1-2
CDR3 protein: CSVVGTSGGYTF
CDR3 DNA: TGCAGCGTTGTGGGGACTTCCGGGGGCTACACCTTC

D gene: TRBD2
clone size: NA
V gene: TRBV12-5
J gene: TRBJ2-3
CDR3 protein: CASGLAVAGGTDTQYF
CDR3 DNA: TGTGCTAGTGGTTTGGCCGTAGCGGGGGGTACAGATACGCAGTATTTT

D gene: TRBD1
clone size: NA
V gene: TRBV6-5
J gene: TRBJ1-2
CDR3 protein: CASSPDRGYYGYTF
CDR3 DNA: TGTGCCAGCAGCCCCGACAGGGGGTACTATGGCTACACCTTC

D gene: TRBD2
clone size: NA
V gene: TRBV5-1
J gene: TRBJ2-5
CDR3 protein: CASSLAPAGAGETQYF
CDR3 DNA: TGCGCCAGCAGCTTGGCTCCAGCGGGGGCCGGGGAGACCCAGTACTTC

D gene: NA
clone size: NA
V gene: TRBV5-4
J gene: TRBJ1-6
CDR3 protein: CASSLAPGASYNSPLHF
CDR3 DNA: TGTGCCAGCAGCTTGGCCCCCGGCGCGTCCTATAATTCACCCCTCCACTTT

D gene: TRBD2
clone size: NA
V gene: TRBV7-8
J gene: TRBJ2-6
CDR3 protein: CASSTGGSGANVLTF
CDR3 DNA: TGTGCCAGCAGTACCGGGGGGTCTGGGGCCAACGTCCTGACTTTC

D gene: TRBD2
clone size: NA
V gene: TRBV6-2/TRBV6-3
J gene: TRBJ2-7
CDR3 protein: CASSSRRKSGGSTFQQYF
CDR3 DNA: TGTGCCAGCAGTTCCCGCCGAAAAAGCGGGGGGTCCACTTTCCAGCAGTACTTC

D gene: NA
clone size: NA
V gene: TRBV12-5
J gene: TRBJ1-2
CDR3 protein: CASGLPRTLLSYTF
CDR3 DNA: TGTGCTAGTGGTTTGCCCCGGACCCTTCTGAGCTACACCTTC

D gene: TRBD2
clone size: NA
V gene: TRBV5-1
J gene: TRBJ2-5
CDR3 protein: CASSPSVAGARETQYF
CDR3 DNA: TGCGCCAGCAGCCCCTCGGTAGCGGGGGCCAGGGAGACCCAGTACTTC

D gene: NA
clone size: NA
V gene: TRBV6-6
J gene: TRBJ1-4
CDR3 protein: CASSRGPSPSRTNEKLFF
CDR3 DNA: TGTGCCAGCAGTCGAGGCCCCTCACCGTCGAGAACTAATGAAAAACTGTTTTTT

D gene: TRBD1
clone size: NA
V gene: TRBV19
J gene: TRBJ1-5
CDR3 protein: CATKETGNWYSNQPQHF
CDR3 DNA: TGTGCCACCAAGGAGACAGGGAACTGGTATAGCAATCAGCCCCAGCATTTT

D gene: TRBD1
clone size: NA
V gene: TRBV20-1
J gene: TRBJ1-5
CDR3 protein: CSASGQGRRPQHF
CDR3 DNA: TGCAGTGCTAGTGGACAGGGGAGACGGCCCCAGCATTTT

D gene: NA
clone size: NA
V gene: TRBV5-6
J gene: TRBJ1-5
CDR3 protein: CASSLGSGGNQPQHF
CDR3 DNA: TGTGCCAGCAGCTTGGGGTCGGGGGGCAATCAGCCCCAGCATTTT

D gene: NA
clone size: NA
V gene: TRBV7-9
J gene: TRBJ1-4
CDR3 protein: CASRAGLTTNEKLFF
CDR3 DNA: TGTGCCAGCCGGGCGGGGTTAACAACTAATGAAAAACTGTTTTTT

D gene: NA
clone size: NA
V gene: TRBV9
J gene: TRBJ2-1
CDR3 protein: CASSARLEAQGQFF
CDR3 DNA: TGTGCCAGCAGCGCCAGACTAGAAGCGCAGGGGCAGTTCTTC

D gene: NA
clone size: NA
V gene: TRBV27
J gene: TRBJ2-2
CDR3 protein: CASRALLETGELFF
CDR3 DNA: TGTGCCAGCCGGGCCCTCCTCGAAACCGGGGAGCTGTTTTTT

D gene: NA
clone size: NA
V gene: TRBV7-6
J gene: TRBJ1-4
CDR3 protein: CASSLESQRPNEKLFF
CDR3 DNA: TGTGCCAGCAGCTTAGAATCGCAGCGCCCTAATGAAAAACTGTTTTTT

D gene: NA
clone size: few
V gene: TRBV11-2
J gene: TRBJ2-3
CDR3 protein: CASSSPRDGAPQYF
CDR3 DNA: TGTGCCAGCAGCTCCCCCAGGGACGGGGCCCCGCAGTATTTT